The 9 T cell receptor beta chains listed next were all sequenced from one sample in a study of T cell repertoires in aging, cancer and after chemotherapy. TCR beta rearrangements were amplified from peripheral blood genomic DNA. Rearranged V-D-J TRB sequences were amplified with a mixed TRB-A/B primer pool. One entry per CDR3 protein results from TCRdb running MiXCR on the multiplex PCR reads. Of 620 or so distinct CDR3 sequences in the sample, 20% to 25% were seen once. What was sequenced was blood. The receptors originated from a human donor in good health.

By share, this clonotype ranks as medium-sized (0.01 to 0.1%). The chain uses TRBV6-2 or TRBV6-3 and TRBJ1-6; D is unclear. V was cut by 0 bases and J by 14 bases, with 17 bases left in between. Germline-derived CDR1 and CDR2 are MNHEY and SVGEGT. This CDR3 spans 15 amino acids. This chain's CDR3 is CASSYSRDIPSSLHF. The CDR3 nucleotides read TGTGCCAGCAGTTACTCCCGAGACATTCCCTCGTCCCTCCACTTT.

Note on this clonotype: A much larger clone is a single base away; this may be a read error. This chain joins TRBV12-3 or TRBV12-4 and TRBJ2-3; tentatively, D is TRBD2 (5 bases). This CDR3 comprises 13 residues. CDR3 in amino acids: CATSGLFTDTPYF. CDR3 in DNA: TGTGCCACCTCTGGACTTTTCACAGATACGCCGTATTTT.

Details on this clonotype: Mismatch with germline at one junction end may stem from a read error. The chain links TRBV27 to TRBJ1-6; D is possibly TRBD1 (5 bases). The CDR3 sequence is 13 residues long. Germline-derived CDR1 and CDR2 are MNHEY and SMNVEV (reference sequence). The DNA for the CDR3 is TGTGCCAGCAGTCCCGGGGGTGGTTCACCTCTCCACTTT. Residues: CASSPGGGSPLHF.

The chain employs TRBV6-5 and TRBJ2-7, with TRBD2 as a possible D gene (7 bases). Trimming removed 4 bases at V and 0 bases at J, with 13 bases between. Germline lookup yields CDR1 MNHEY and CDR2 SVGAGI. The CDR3 runs to 15 residues. The CDR3 nucleotides read TGTGCCAGCAGTTTAAGGGGGGGGAGCTCCTACGAGCAGTACTTC. Translation: CASSLRGGSSYEQYF.

By proportion, this clonotype is medium-sized. The V and J genes are TRBV6-2 or TRBV6-3 and TRBJ2-7; TRBD1 might be the D (7 bases). The germline V gene encodes CDR1 MNHEY and CDR2 SVGEGT. The ends were cut back, 8 bases at V and 6 bases at J, with 20 bases in the middle. The CDR3 contains 14 residues. In DNA form, the CDR3 reads TGTGCCAGCCTGAGGAGGGACAGTGCACGCGAGCAGTACTTC. It translates to CASLRRDSAREQYF.

This clonotype qualifies as medium-sized. The genes are TRBV18 and TRBJ2-3; 9 bases fit TRBD1. The CDR3 extends over 16 amino acids. The junction had 11 bases not matched to a gene; V was cut back by 6 bases and J by 4 bases. Per the germline V gene, CDR1 is KGHSH and CDR2 is LQKENI. The CDR3 region has the DNA TGTGCCAGCTCCCACGACAGGGGGGCAGACGCAGATACGCAGTATTTT. This codes for CASSHDRGADADTQYF.

A few counts support this clonotype. DNA of the CDR3: TGTGCCAGCAGTTACTCGACTTGGGGGGCTGAAGCTTTCTTT. Its translation: CASSYSTWGAEAFF. V usage is TRBV6-5 and J usage is TRBJ1-1, with a weak D call TRBD1 (5 bases). The V and J ends lost 0 bases and 6 bases respectively, with 11 bases between them. This CDR3 has 14 residues. Per germline, CDR1 MNHEY and CDR2 SVGAGI.

By sample share, this clonotype is medium-sized (0.01 to 0.1%). The chain joins TRBV20-1 to TRBJ2-1, with TRBD2 matching over 14 bases. Per the germline V gene, CDR1 is DFQATT and CDR2 is SNEGSKA (reference sequence). J was trimmed by 9 bases and V by 2 bases; bases with no gene match: 6. The CDR3 totals 15 residues. In DNA form, the CDR3 reads TGCAGTGCTAGACCCGGGACTAGCGGGAGTTTTGAGCAGTTCTTC. Translation: CSARPGTSGSFEQFF.

By frequency in the sample, this clonotype is medium-sized. V is TRBV6-5 and J is TRBJ1-4, with D tentatively TRBD1 (5 bases). The V gene lost 5 bases and the J gene lost 10 bases, with 20 bases spanning the gap. The CDR3 totals 15 residues. In germline, CDR1 is MNHEY, CDR2 SVGAGI. In nucleotides, the CDR3 is TGTGCCAGCAGTGGCGCGGGGCAGAGAGGTGGAAAACTGTTTTTT. Residues: CASSGAGQRGGKLFF.